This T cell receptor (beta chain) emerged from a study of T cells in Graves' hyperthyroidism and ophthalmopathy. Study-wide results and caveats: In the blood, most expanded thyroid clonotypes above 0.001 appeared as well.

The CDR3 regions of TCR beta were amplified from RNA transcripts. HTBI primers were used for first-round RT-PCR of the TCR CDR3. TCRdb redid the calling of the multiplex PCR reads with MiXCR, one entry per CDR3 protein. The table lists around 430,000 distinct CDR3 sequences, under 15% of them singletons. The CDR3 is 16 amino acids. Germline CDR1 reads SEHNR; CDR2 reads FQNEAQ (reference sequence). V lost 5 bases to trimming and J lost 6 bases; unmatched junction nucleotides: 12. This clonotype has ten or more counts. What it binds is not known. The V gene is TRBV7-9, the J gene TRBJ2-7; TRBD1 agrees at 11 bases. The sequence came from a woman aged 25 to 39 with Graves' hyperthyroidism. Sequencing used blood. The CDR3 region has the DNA TGTGCCAGCAGCCAATATTACCGGGACAGGGGGAGCGAGCAGTACTTC. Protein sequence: CASSQYYRDRGSEQYF.